This entry describes one T cell receptor (beta chain). This specimen belongs to a study of cytomegalovirus exposure and HLA in healthy donors. 60 Vbeta and 13 Jbeta primers were used in PCR. The authors' processing: Unique TCR beta chains numbered roughly 83 million in a later analysis, with roughly 10 million shared. Clones were sequenced by immunoSEQ multiplex PCR, and TCRdb holds only the in-frame ones, with some missing. The DNA was the basis for D and trimming; V, J and clone size are from that table. The sample consists of 100,000 to 150,000 clones, roughly 74% of them appearing once. Trimming left V 5 bases short and J 3 bases short, with 8 bases between. The CDR3 totals 12 residues. Germline loops: CDR1 LGHNA, CDR2 YNFKEQ.

The origin of this receptor is a woman aged 45-60 years in good health and CMV-seropositive. The specimen was PBMCs. This chain connects TRBV4-2 to TRBJ2-7; no definite D call. The DNA of the CDR3 is TGTGCCAGCAGCGGGCAAAACTACGAGCAGTACTTC. It translates to CASSGQNYEQYF.